This T cell receptor (beta chain) comes out of a study of STAT5B mutations in CD4+ large granular lymphocyte leukemia. Here immunoSEQ multiplex PCR was the method, and the copy in TCRdb shows in-frame clones only, minus some. The sample shows 30,000 or so clones, 85% to 90% of them seen only once. V shed 8 bases and J shed 2 bases, with 13 bases lying between them. Germline assignment: CDR1 MNHEY and CDR2 SVGAGI. CDR3 length equals 13 residues. The chain is built from TRBV6-5 and TRBJ2-7; D may be TRBD2 (6 bases). The source material was CD4+ T cells from blood buffy coats. The origin of this receptor is a human donor in good health. CDR3 DNA sequence: TGTGCCAGCGGATCGGGGGTCACCTACGAGCAGTACTTC. Translating gives CASGSGVTYEQYF.